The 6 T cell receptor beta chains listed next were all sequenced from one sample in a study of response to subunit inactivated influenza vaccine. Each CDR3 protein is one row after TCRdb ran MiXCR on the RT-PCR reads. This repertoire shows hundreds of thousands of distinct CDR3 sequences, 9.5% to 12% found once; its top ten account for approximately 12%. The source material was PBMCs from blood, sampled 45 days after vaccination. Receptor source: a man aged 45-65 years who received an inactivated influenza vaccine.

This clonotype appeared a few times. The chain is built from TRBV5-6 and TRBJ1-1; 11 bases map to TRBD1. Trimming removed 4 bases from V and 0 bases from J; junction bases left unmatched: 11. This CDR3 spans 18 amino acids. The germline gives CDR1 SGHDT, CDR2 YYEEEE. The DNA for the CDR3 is TGTGCCAGCAGCCCCCGCCGGACAGGGGGCGAGGTGAACACTGAAGCTTTCTTT. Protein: CASSPRRTGGEVNTEAFF.

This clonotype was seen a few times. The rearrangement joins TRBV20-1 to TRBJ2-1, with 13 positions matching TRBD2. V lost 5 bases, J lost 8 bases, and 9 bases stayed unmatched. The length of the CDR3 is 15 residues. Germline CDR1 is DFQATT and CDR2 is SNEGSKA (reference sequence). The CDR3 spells CSAWGTSGVKDEQFF. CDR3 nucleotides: TGCAGTGCTTGGGGGACTAGCGGGGTGAAGGATGAGCAGTTCTTC.

The CDR3, as DNA: TGCGCCACCCGTGAGACAGGGGGGCGTCGGGAGCAGTTCTTC. As protein: CATRETGGRREQFF. V and J are TRBV5-1 and TRBJ2-1; 9 bases match TRBD1. Losses at the gene ends were 9 bases for V and 10 bases for J; bases not matched to a gene: 14. The CDR3 consists of 14 residues. Per germline, CDR1 SGHRS and CDR2 YFSETQ.

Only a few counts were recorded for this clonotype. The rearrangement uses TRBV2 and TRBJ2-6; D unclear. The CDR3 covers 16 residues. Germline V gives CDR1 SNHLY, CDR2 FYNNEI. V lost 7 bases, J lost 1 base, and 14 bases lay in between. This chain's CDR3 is CASNILGRSGANVLTF. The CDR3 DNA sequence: TGTGCCAGCAACATCCTGGGCAGATCTGGGGCCAACGTCCTGACTTTC.

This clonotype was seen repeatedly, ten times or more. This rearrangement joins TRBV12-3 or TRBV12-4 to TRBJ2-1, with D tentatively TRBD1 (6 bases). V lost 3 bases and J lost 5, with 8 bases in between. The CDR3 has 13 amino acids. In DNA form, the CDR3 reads TGTGCCAGCAGTTTTTACAGGGACAATGAGCAGTTCTTC. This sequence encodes CASSFYRDNEQFF.

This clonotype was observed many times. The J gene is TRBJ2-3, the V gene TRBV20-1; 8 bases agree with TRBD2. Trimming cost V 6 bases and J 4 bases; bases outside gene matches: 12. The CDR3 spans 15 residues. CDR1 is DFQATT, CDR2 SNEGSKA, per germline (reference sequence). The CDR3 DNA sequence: TGCAGTGCCCTTGTGATTAGCGGGGTTGCAGATACGCAGTATTTT. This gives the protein CSALVISGVADTQYF.